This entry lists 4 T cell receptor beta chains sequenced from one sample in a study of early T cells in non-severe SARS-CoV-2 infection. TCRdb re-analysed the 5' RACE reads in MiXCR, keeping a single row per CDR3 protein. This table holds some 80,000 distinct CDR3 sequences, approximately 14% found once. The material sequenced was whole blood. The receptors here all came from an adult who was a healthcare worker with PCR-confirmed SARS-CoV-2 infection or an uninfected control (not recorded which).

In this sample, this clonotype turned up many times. CDR3 bases: TGTGCCAGCAGGTCTTTGCGAGGACAGTACACTGAAGCTTTCTTT. Encoded protein: CASRSLRGQYTEAFF. The V and J genes are TRBV27 and TRBJ1-1; TRBD1 might be the D (6 bases). CDR3 length: 15 residues. Per the germline V gene, CDR1 is MNHEY and CDR2 is SMNVEV (reference sequence). The V end lost 6 bases, the J end lost 3 bases, and 17 bases lay between the germline ends.

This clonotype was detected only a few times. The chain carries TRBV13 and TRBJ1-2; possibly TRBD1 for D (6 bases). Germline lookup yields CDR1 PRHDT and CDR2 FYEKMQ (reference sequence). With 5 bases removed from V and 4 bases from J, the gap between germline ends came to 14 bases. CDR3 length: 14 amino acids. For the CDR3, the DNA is TGTGCCAGCAGCGGCAGGGGCTCTGGCTATGGCTACACCTTC. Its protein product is CASSGRGSGYGYTF.

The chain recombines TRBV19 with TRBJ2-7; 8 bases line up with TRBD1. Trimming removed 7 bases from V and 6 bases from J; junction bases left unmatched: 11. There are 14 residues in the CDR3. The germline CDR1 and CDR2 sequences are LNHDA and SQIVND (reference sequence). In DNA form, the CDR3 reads TGTGCCAGTACCCCCAGACAGGGGACCTTCGAGCAGTACTTC. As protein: CASTPRQGTFEQYF.

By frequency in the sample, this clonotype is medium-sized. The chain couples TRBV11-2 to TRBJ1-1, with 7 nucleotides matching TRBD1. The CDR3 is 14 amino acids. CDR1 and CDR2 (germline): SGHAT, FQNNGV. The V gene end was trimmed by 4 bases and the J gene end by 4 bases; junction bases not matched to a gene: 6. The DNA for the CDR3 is TGTGCCAGCAGCTCTCAGGGGGGACGCACTGAAGCTTTCTTT. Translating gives CASSSQGGRTEAFF.